This T cell receptor (beta chain) originates from a study of cytomegalovirus exposure and HLA in healthy donors. Study-wide points: Among TCR beta chains, those listed as cytomegalovirus-associated numbered some 160.

Use of 60 Vbeta and 13 Jbeta primers characterized the PCR. Sequencing was performed with immunoSEQ multiplex PCR; in TCRdb, only in-frame clones are kept and a portion is missing. This sample yields about 100,000 clones, of which approximately 72% are seen a single time; 1.5% to 2% belongs to the top ten. As for the donors, each was a healthy bone marrow donor. Details on this clone: Its target is unknown.

The clonotype originates from a woman in her forties in good health and CMV-seronegative. Sequencing input: PBMCs.

The CDR3 sequence: CASSLIAPGEGSPLHF. Here the CDR3 DNA reads TGTGCCAGCAGTTTAATCGCCCCAGGGGAGGGCTCACCCCTCCACTTT. J is TRBJ1-6 and V is TRBV27; TRBD1 is a possible D gene (6 bases). Looked up from germline, CDR1 is MNHEY and CDR2 is SMNVEV (reference sequence). The V end lost 2 bases, the J end lost 10 bases, and 18 bases lay between the germline ends. The CDR3 runs 16 residues.